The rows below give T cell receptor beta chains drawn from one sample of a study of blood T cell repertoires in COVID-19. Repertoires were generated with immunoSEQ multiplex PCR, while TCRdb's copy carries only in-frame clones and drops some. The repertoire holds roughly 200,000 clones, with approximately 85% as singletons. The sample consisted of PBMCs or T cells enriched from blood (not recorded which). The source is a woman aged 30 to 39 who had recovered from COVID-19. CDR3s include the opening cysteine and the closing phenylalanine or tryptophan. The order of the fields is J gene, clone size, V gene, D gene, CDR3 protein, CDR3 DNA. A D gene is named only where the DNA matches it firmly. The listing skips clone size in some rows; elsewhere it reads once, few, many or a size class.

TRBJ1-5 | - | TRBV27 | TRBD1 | CASSQGTGIQPQHF | TGTGCCAGCAGTCAAGGGACAGGGATTCAGCCCCAGCATTTT
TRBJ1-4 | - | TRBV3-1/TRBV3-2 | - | CASSQDPQGGEKLFF | TGTGCCAGCAGCCAAGATCCCCAGGGAGGCGAAAAACTGTTTTTT
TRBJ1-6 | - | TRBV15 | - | CATSRDLGQGRNSPLHF | TGTGCCACCAGCAGAGATCTTGGGCAGGGGCGGAATTCACCCCTCCACTTT
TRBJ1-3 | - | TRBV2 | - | CASSVQGSGNTIYF | TGTGCCAGCAGTGTACAGGGCTCTGGAAACACCATATATTTT
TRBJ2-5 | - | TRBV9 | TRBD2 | CASSVGGGQGKFEETQYF | TGTGCCAGCAGCGTAGGGGGAGGGCAGGGAAAATTCGAGGAGACCCAGTACTTC
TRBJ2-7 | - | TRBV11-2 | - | CASSLSGHLYEQYF | TGTGCCAGCAGCTTATCGGGACACCTCTACGAGCAGTACTTC
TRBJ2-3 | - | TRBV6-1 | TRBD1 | CASSEWRDRGWDTQYF | TGTGCCAGCAGTGAATGGAGGGACAGGGGCTGGGATACGCAGTATTTT
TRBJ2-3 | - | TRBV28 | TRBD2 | CASSSSSGRAGDTQYF | TGTGCCAGCAGTTCCTCTAGCGGGAGGGCCGGAGATACGCAGTATTTT
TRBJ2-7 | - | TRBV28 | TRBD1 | CASKPTGGPTYEQYF | TGTGCCAGCAAGCCGACAGGGGGACCTACCTACGAGCAGTACTTC
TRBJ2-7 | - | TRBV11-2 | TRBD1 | CASGRQGLYEQYF | TGTGCCAGCGGACGACAGGGGCTATACGAGCAGTACTTC
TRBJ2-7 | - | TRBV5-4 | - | CASSLGRGQDEQYF | TGTGCCAGCAGCTTGGGCAGGGGTCAGGACGAGCAGTACTTC
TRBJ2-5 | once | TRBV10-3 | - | CAISAGEQETQYF | TGTGCCATCAGTGCAGGGGAACAAGAGACCCAGTACTTC
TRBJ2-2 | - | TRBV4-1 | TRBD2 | CASSPRVIAGTNTGELFF | TGCGCCAGCAGCCCACGTGTAATAGCGGGAACGAACACCGGGGAGCTGTTTTTT
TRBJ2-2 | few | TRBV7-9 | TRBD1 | CASSGQGTGELFF | TGTGCCAGCAGCGGACAGGGGACCGGGGAGCTGTTTTTT
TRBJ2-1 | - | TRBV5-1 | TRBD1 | CASSPGQGSYNEQFF | TGCGCCAGCAGCCCAGGACAGGGGAGCTACAATGAGCAGTTCTTC
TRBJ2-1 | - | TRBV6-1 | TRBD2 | CASSVLAGGNVGNEQFF | TGTGCCAGCAGTGTGCTAGCGGGAGGGAACGTAGGCAATGAGCAGTTCTTC
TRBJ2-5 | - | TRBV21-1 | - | CASSKEGGGRAETQYF | TGTGCCAGCAGCAAAGAGGGAGGAGGTCGGGCGGAGACCCAGTACTTC
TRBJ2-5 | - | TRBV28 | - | CASTGVEETQYF | TGTGCCAGCACAGGGGTGGAAGAGACCCAGTACTTC
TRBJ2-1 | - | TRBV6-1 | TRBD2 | CASSEELAGWDSYNEQFF | TGTGCCAGCAGTGAAGAACTAGCGGGTTGGGACTCCTACAATGAGCAGTTCTTC
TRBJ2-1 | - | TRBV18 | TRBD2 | CASSPTSGINEQFF | TGTGCCAGCTCACCGACTAGCGGGATAAATGAGCAGTTCTTC
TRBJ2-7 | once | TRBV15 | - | CATSREGYGNYEQYF | TGTGCCACCAGCAGAGAAGGGTACGGGAACTACGAGCAGTACTTC
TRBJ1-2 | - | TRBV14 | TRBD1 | CASSQGQGALGYGYTF | TGTGCCAGCAGCCAAGGACAGGGGGCGTTGGGCTATGGCTACACCTTC
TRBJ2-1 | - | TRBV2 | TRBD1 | CASKNGQGANEQFF | TGTGCCAGCAAGAACGGACAGGGTGCTAATGAGCAGTTCTTC
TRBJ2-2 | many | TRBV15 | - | CATSSSDRPRGELFF | TGTGCCACCAGCAGCAGTGACAGGCCGCGAGGGGAGCTGTTTTTT
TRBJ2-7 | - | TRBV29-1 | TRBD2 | CSVGGGLAGFSYEQYF | TGCAGCGTTGGGGGGGGACTAGCGGGATTCTCCTACGAGCAGTACTTC
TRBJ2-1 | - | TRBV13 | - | CASSLSFGGSMYEQFF | TGTGCCAGCAGCTTAAGCTTCGGAGGGTCTATGTATGAGCAGTTCTTC
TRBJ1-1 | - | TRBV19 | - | CASSGTLNTEAFF | TGTGCCAGTAGTGGCACCTTGAACACTGAAGCTTTCTTT
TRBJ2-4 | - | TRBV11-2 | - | CASSWDIRNIQYF | TGTGCCAGCAGCTGGGACATACGGAACATTCAGTACTTC
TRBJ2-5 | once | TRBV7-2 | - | CASSLVMSRGRETQYF | TGTGCCAGCAGCTTAGTTATGTCCAGGGGACGAGAGACCCAGTACTTC
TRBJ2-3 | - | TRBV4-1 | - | CASSPPLDSTDTQYF | TGCGCCAGCAGCCCCCCGTTAGATAGCACAGATACGCAGTATTTT
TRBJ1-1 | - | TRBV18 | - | CASSPSRDTEAFF | TGTGCCAGCTCACCATCCAGGGACACTGAAGCTTTCTTT
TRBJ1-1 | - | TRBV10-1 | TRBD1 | CASSLGQGEAFF | TGCGCCAGCAGTCTCGGACAGGGGGAGGCTTTCTTT
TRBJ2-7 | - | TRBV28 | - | CASSFTGNYEQYF | TGTGCCAGCAGTTTTACAGGGAACTACGAGCAGTACTTC
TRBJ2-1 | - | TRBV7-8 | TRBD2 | CASSLEGASGSLYNEQFF | TGTGCCAGCAGCTTAGAAGGGGCTAGCGGGAGCCTGTACAATGAGCAGTTCTTC
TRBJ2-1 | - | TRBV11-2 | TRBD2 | CASSLGLAGGPKYNEQFF | TGTGCCAGCAGCCTCGGACTAGCGGGAGGGCCAAAGTACAATGAGCAGTTCTTC
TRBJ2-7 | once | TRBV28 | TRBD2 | CASSSPTGERTSGSWSSYEQYF | TGTGCCAGCAGTTCGCCGACAGGGGAGCGGACTAGCGGGAGTTGGAGCTCCTACGAGCAGTACTTC
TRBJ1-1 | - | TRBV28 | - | CASFRWTEAFF | TGTGCCAGCTTTAGATGGACTGAAGCTTTCTTT
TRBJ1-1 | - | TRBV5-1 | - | CASSSGTDMNTEAFF | TGCGCCAGCAGCTCCGGCACAGACATGAACACTGAAGCTTTCTTT
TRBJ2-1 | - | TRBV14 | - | CASSQASVSPKFHEQFF | TGTGCCAGCAGCCAAGCGTCAGTTAGCCCCAAGTTCCATGAGCAGTTCTTC
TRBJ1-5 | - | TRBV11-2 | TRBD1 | CASSFGELGTGGQPQHF | TGTGCCAGCAGCTTTGGCGAGTTGGGAACAGGGGGACAGCCCCAGCATTTT
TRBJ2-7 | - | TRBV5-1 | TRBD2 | CASSLALAGGNEQYF | TGCGCCAGCAGCTTGGCCCTAGCGGGAGGGAACGAGCAGTACTTC
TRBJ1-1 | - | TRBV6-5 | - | CASSYWRGTEAFF | TGTGCCAGCAGTTACTGGAGAGGAACTGAAGCTTTCTTT
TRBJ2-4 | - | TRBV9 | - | CASSVGLALAKNIQYF | TGTGCCAGCAGCGTAGGATTGGCTCTAGCCAAAAACATTCAGTACTTC
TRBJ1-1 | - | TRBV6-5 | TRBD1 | CASSYFDRADTEAFF | TGTGCCAGCAGTTACTTCGACAGGGCCGACACTGAAGCTTTCTTT
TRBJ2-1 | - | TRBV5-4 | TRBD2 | CASSQGTSGSREQFF | TGTGCCAGCAGCCAAGGGACTAGCGGGAGTCGGGAGCAGTTCTTC
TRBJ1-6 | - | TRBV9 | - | CASSVGSSYSPLHF | TGTGCCAGCAGCGTAGGGAGCAGTTATTCACCCCTCCACTTT
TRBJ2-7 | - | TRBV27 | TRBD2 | CASRLGAGPSYEQYF | TGTGCCAGCAGGTTGGGAGCGGGACCGTCATACGAGCAGTACTTC
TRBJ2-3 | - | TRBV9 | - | CASNAGVYTDTQYF | TGTGCCAGCAATGCCGGTGTCTACACAGATACGCAGTATTTT
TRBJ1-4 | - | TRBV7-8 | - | CASSLRVVEKLFF | TGTGCCAGCAGCCTGAGGGTTGTCGAAAAACTGTTTTTT
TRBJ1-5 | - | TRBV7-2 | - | CASSLWRDQPQHF | TGTGCCAGCAGCTTATGGAGGGATCAGCCCCAGCATTTT
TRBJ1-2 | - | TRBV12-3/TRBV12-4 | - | CASSSHGGGGYTF | TGTGCCAGCAGTTCCCATGGAGGAGGAGGCTACACCTTC
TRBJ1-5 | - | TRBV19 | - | CASSIARGRNQPQHF | TGTGCCAGTAGTATAGCCAGGGGAAGGAATCAGCCCCAGCATTTT
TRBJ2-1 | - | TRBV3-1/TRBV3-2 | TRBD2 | CASSQVRLAGSNEQFF | TGTGCCAGCAGCCAAGTAAGGCTAGCGGGAAGCAATGAGCAGTTCTTC